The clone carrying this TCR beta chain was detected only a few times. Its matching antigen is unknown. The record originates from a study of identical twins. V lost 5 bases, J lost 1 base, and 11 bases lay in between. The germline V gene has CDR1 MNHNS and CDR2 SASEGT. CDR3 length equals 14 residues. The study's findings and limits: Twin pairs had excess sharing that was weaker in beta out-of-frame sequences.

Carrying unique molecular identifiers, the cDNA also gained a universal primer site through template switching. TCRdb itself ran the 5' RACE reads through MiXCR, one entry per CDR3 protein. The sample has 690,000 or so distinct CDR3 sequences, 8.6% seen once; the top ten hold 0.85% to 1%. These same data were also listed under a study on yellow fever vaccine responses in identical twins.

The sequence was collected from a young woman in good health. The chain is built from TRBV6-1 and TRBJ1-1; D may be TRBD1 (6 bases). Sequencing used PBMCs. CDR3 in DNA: TGTGCCAGCAGTCCCTGGACAGAGAACACTGAAGCTTTCTTT. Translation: CASSPWTENTEAFF.